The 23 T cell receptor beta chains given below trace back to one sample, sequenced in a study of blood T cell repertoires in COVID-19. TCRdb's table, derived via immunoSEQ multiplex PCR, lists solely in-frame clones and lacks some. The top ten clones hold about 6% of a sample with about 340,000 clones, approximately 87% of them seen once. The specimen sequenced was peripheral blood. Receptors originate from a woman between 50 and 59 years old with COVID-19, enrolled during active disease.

The CDR3 region is CASSGDRGPGNTIYF. CDR3 coding DNA: TGTGCCAGCAGTGGTGACAGGGGTCCCGGAAACACCATATATTTT. This sequence joins TRBV2 and TRBJ1-3, with 8 positions matching TRBD1. Germline assignment: CDR1 SNHLY and CDR2 FYNNEI. V lost 4 bases to trimming and J lost 4 bases; unmatched junction nucleotides: 6. CDR3 length: 15 residues.

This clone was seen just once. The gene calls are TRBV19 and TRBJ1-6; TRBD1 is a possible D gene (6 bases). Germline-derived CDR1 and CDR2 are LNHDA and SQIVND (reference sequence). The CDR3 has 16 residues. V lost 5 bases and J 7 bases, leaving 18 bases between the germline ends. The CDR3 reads CASSAGGQLRNSPLHF. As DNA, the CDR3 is TGTGCCAGTAGTGCGGGAGGACAGCTTCGAAATTCACCCCTCCACTTT.

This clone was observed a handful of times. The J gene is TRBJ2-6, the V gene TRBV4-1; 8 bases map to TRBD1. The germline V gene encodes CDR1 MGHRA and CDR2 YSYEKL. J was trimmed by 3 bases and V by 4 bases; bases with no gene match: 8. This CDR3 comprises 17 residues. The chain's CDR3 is CASSRGTGALGANVLTF. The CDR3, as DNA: TGCGCCAGCAGCCGGGGGACAGGTGCTCTTGGGGCCAACGTCCTGACTTTC.

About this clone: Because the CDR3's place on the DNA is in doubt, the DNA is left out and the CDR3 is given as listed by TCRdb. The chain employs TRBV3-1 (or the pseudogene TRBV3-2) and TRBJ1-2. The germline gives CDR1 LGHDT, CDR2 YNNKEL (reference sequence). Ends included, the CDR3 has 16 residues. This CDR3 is CASSQTFGAGGGGYTF.

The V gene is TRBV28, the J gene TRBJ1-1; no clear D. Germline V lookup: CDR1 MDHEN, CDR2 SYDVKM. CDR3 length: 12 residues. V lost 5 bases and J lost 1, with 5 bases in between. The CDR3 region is CASSRWNTEAFF. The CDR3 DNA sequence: TGTGCCAGCAGTCGTTGGAACACTGAAGCTTTCTTT.

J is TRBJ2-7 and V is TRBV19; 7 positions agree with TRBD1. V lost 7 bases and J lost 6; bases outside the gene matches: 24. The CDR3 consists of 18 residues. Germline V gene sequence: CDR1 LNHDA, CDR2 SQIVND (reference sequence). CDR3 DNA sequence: TGTGCCAGTACCCCCGTCGGGTGGAGGACAGGAGCCTCCGGCGAGCAGTACTTC. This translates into CASTPVGWRTGASGEQYF.

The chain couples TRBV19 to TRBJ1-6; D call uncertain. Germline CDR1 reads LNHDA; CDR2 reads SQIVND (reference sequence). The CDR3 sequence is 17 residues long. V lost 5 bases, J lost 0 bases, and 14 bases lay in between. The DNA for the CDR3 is TGTGCCAGTAGTCCTGACCACGGGAGCTCCTATAATTCACCCCTCCACTTT. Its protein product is CASSPDHGSSYNSPLHF.

The chain's CDR3 is CASSPHSGGSFAYTF. As DNA, the CDR3 is TGTGCCAGCAGTCCCCACAGTGGAGGAAGTTTCGCCTACACCTTC. The chain uses TRBV28 and TRBJ1-2; D is unclear. Between the trimmed V and J ends, which lost 5 bases and 10 bases, there was a span of 23 bases. The germline gives CDR1 MDHEN, CDR2 SYDVKM. The CDR3 covers 15 residues.

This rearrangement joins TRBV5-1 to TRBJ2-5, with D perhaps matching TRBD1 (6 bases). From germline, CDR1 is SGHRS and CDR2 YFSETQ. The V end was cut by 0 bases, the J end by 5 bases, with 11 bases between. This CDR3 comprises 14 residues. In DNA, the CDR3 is TGCGCCAGCAGCTTGGTGCCAGGGGTCGAGACCCAGTACTTC. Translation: CASSLVPGVETQYF.

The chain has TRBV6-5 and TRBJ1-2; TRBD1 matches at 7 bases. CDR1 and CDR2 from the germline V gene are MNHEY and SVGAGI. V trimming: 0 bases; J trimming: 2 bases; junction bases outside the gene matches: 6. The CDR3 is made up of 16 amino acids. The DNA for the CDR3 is TGTGCCAGCAGTTACTCGAAGGGCAGGGGGAACTATGGCTACACCTTC. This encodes CASSYSKGRGNYGYTF.

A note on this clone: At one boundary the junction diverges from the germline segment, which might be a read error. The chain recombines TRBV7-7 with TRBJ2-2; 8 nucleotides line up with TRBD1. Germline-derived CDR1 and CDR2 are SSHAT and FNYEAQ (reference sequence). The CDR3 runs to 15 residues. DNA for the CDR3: TGTGCTAGCAGCTCCGGGACAGGGAACACCGGGGAGCTGTTTTTT. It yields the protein CASSSGTGNTGELFF.

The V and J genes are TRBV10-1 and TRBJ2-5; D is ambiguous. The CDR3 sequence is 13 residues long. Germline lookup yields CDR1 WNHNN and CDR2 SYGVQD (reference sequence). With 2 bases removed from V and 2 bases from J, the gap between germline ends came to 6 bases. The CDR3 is CASSEQIQETQYF. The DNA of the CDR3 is TGCGCCAGCAGTGAGCAGATTCAAGAGACCCAGTACTTC.

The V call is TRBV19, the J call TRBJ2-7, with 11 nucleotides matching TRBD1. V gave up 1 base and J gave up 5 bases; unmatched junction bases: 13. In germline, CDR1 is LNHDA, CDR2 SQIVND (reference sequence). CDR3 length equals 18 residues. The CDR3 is CASSIGIPFGQGAHEQYF. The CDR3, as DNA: TGTGCCAGTAGTATAGGAATCCCGTTTGGACAGGGGGCCCACGAGCAGTACTTC.

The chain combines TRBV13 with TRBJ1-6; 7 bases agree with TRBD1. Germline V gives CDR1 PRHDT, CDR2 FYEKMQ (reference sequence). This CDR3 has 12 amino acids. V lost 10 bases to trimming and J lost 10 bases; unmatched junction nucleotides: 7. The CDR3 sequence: CATQGEASPLHF. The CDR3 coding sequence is TGTGCCACCCAGGGGGAGGCATCACCCCTCCACTTT.

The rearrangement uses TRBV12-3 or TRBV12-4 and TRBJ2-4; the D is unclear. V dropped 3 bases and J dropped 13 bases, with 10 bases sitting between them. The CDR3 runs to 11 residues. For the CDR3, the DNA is TGTGCCAGCAGTTTTGGAGACCGCCAGTACTTC. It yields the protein CASSFGDRQYF.

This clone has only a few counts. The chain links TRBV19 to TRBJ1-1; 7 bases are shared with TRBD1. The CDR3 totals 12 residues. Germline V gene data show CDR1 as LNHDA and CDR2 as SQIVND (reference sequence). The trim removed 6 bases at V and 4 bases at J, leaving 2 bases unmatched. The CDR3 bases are TGTGCCAGTAGAGACAGGGCCACTGAAGCTTTCTTT. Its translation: CASRDRATEAFF.

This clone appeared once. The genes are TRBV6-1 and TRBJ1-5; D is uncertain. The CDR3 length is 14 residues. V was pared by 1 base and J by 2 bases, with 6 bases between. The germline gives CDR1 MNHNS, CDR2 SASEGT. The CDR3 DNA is TGTGCCAGCAGTGAAGTGAGGGGCAATCAGCCCCAGCATTTT. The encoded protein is CASSEVRGNQPQHF.

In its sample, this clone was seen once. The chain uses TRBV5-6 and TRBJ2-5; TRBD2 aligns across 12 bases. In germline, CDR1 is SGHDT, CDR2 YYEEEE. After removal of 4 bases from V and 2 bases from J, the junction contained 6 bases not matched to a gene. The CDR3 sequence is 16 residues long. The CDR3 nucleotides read TGTGCCAGCAGCCTAGGACTAGCGGGGAAACAAGAGACCCAGTACTTC. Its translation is CASSLGLAGKQETQYF.

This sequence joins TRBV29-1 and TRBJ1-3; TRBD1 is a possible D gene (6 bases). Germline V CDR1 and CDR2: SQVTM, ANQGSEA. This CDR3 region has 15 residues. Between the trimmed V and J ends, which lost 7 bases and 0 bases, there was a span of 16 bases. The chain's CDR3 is CSALANRASGNTIYF. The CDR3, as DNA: TGCAGCGCCTTAGCGAACAGGGCCTCTGGAAACACCATATATTTT.

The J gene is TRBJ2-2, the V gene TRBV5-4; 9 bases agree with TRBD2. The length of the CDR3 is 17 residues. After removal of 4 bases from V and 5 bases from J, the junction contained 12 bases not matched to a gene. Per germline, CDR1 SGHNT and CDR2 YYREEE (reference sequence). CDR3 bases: TGTGCCAGCAGCCCTCCCCGCGGGAGGGCGGGGACCGGGGAGCTGTTTTTT. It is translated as CASSPPRGRAGTGELFF.

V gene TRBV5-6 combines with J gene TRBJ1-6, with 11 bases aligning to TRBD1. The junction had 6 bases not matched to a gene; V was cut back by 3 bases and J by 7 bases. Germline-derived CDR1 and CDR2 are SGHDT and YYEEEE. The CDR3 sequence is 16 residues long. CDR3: CASSSDRGRENSPLHF. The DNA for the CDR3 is TGTGCCAGCAGCTCGGACAGGGGGCGTGAAAATTCACCCCTCCACTTT. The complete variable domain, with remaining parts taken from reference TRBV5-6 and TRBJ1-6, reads DAGVTQSPTHLIKTRGQQVTLRCSPKSGHDTVSWYQQALGQGPQFIFQYYEEEERQRGNFPDRFSGHQFPNYSSELNVNALLLGDSALYLCASSSDRGRENSPLHFGNGTRLTVT.

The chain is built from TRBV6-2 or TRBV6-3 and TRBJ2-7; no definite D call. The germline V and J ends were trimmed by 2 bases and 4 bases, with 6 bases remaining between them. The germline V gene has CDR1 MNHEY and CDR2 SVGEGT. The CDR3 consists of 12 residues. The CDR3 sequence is CASSYQRYEQYF. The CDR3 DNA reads TGTGCCAGCAGTTACCAGAGGTACGAGCAGTACTTC.

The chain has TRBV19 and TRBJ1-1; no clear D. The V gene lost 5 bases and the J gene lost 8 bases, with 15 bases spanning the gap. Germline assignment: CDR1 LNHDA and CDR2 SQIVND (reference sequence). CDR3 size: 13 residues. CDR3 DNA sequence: TGTGCCAGTAGTCCCGGAGTTGAGAACGAAGCTTTCTTT. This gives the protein CASSPGVENEAFF.